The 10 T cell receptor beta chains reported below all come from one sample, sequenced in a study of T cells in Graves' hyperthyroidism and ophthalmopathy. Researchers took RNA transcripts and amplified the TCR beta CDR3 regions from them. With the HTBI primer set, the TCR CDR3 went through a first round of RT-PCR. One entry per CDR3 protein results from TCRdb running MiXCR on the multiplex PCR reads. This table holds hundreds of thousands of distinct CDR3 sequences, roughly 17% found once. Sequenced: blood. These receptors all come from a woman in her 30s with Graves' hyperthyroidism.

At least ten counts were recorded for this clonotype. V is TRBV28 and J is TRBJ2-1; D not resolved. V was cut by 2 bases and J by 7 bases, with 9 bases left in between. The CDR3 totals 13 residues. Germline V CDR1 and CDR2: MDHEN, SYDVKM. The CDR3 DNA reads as TGTGCCAGCAGTTTAAATTTCGCTAATGAGCAGTTCTTC. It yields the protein CASSLNFANEQFF.

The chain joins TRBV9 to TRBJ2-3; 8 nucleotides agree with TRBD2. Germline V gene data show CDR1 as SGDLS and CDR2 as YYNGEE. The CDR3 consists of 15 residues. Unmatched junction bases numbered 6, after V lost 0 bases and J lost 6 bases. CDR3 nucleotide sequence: TGTGCCAGCAGCGTAGTCCGGGGGGGCCATGATACGCAGTATTTT. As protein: CASSVVRGGHDTQYF.

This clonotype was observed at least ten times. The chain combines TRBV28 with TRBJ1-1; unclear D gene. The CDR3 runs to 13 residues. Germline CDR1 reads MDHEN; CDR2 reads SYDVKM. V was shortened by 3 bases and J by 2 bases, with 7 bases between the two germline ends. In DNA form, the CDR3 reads TGTGCCAGCAGTTTGAATGACAACACTGAAGCTTTCTTT. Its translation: CASSLNDNTEAFF. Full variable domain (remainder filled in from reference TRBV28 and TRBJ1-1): DVKVTQSSRYLVKRTGEKVFLECVQDMDHENMFWYRQDPGLGLRLIYFSYDVKMKEKGDIPEGYSVSREKKERFSLILESASTNQTSMYLCASSLNDNTEAFFGQGTRLTVV.

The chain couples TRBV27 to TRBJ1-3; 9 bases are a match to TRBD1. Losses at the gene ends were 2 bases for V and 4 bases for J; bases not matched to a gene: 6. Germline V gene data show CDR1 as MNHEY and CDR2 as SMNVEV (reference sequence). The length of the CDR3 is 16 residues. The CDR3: CASSLRGTGTGNTIYF. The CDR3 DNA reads TGTGCCAGCAGTTTAAGGGGGACAGGGACGGGAAACACCATATATTTT.

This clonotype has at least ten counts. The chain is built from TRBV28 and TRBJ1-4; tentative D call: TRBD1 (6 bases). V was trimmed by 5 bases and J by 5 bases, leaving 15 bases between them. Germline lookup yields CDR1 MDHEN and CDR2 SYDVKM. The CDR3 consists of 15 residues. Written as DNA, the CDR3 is TGTGCCAGCAGTCTATTACAGGGAGGCAATGAAAAACTGTTTTTT. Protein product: CASSLLQGGNEKLFF.

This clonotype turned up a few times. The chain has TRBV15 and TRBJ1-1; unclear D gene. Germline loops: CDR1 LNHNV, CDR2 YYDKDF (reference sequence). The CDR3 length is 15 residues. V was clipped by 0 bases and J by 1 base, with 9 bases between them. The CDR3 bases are TGTGCCACCAGCAGAGATTATGCAGGGAACACTGAAGCTTTCTTT. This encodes CATSRDYAGNTEAFF. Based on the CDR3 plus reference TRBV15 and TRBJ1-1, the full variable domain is DAMVIQNPRYQVTQFGKPVTLSCSQTLNHNVMYWYQQKSSQAPKLLFHYYDKDFNNEADTPDNFQSRRPNTSFCFLDIRSPGLGDTAMYLCATSRDYAGNTEAFFGQGTRLTVV.

The DNA for the CDR3 is TGTGCCAGTAGGGGGCGCTCCTATAATTCACCCCTCCACTTT. As protein: CASRGRSYNSPLHF. This chain connects TRBV28 to TRBJ1-6; the match to TRBD1 covers 7 bases. The CDR3 totals 14 residues. The V segment lost 9 bases and the J segment 0 bases; nucleotides outside the gene matches: 2. Germline-derived CDR1 and CDR2 are MDHEN and SYDVKM.

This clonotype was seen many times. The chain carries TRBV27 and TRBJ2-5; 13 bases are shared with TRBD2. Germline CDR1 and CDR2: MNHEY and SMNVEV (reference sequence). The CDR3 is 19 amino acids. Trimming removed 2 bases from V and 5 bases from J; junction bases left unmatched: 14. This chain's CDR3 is CASSLGRTSGRGISETQYF. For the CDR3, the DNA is TGTGCCAGCAGTTTAGGCAGGACTAGCGGGAGAGGGATTTCTGAGACCCAGTACTTC.

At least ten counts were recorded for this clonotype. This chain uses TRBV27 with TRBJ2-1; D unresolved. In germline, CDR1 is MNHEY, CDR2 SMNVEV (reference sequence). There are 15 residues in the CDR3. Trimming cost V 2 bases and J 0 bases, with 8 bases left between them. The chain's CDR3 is CASSLGRSSYNEQFF. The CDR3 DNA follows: TGTGCCAGCAGTTTAGGGCGGAGCTCCTACAATGAGCAGTTCTTC.

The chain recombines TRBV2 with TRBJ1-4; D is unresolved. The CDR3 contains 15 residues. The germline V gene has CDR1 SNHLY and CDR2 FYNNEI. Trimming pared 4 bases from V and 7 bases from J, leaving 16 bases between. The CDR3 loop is CASSVYRGSGEKLFF. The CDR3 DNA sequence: TGTGCCAGCAGTGTCTATCGGGGATCCGGTGAAAAACTGTTTTTT.